What follows are 7 T cell receptor beta chains derived from one specimen sequenced in a study of CD8 T cells in Susac syndrome. An input of about 0.5 to 1 ug of RNA was subjected to reverse transcription using random hexamers. TCRdb called the immunoSEQ multiplex PCR reads again in MiXCR, with one record for every CDR3 protein. Altogether some 190,000 distinct CDR3 sequences are present, roughly 92% being singletons, with the ten largest covering approximately 0.098%. The sample consisted of CD4+ T cells from PBMCs. These receptors were obtained from a human donor in good health.

This chain connects TRBV19 to TRBJ2-1, with 11 bases lining up with TRBD2. Per germline, CDR1 LNHDA and CDR2 SQIVND (reference sequence). Trimming took 4 bases from V and 4 from J; bases not matched to a gene: 3. The CDR3 consists of 15 residues. Here the CDR3 reads CASSKLAGVYNEQFF. The CDR3, as DNA: TGTGCCAGTAGTAAACTAGCGGGGGTTTACAATGAGCAGTTCTTC. The full variable domain, with the rest looked up from reference TRBV19 and TRBJ2-1, is DGGITQSPKYLFRKEGQNVTLSCEQNLNHDAMYWYRQDPGQGLRLIYYSQIVNDFQKGDIAEGYSVSREKKESFPLTVTSAQKNPTAFYLCASSKLAGVYNEQFFGPGTRLTVL.

This chain links TRBV5-1 with TRBJ1-1, with 7 bases matching TRBD1. CDR1 and CDR2 from the germline V gene are SGHRS and YFSETQ. Germline trimming cut 1 base from V and 1 base from J; bases unmatched to any gene: 4. This CDR3 has 15 amino acids. CDR3 protein: CASSLQGGKNTEAFF. The CDR3 nucleotides are TGCGCCAGCAGCTTGCAAGGGGGCAAGAACACTGAAGCTTTCTTT.

The chain employs TRBV6-2 or TRBV6-3 and TRBJ1-5, with 9 bases fitting TRBD1. Losses at the gene ends were 6 bases for V and 2 bases for J; bases not matched to a gene: 5. Germline V gene data show CDR1 as MNHEY and CDR2 as SVGEGT. The CDR3 totals 15 residues. The CDR3 sequence is CASRGQGRGNQPQHF. In nucleotides, the CDR3 is TGTGCCAGCAGAGGACAGGGGCGAGGCAATCAGCCCCAGCATTTT.

This chain links TRBV3-1 with TRBJ2-3; D might be TRBD2 (6 bases). V dropped 1 base and J dropped 2 bases, with 16 bases sitting between them. CDR1 is LGHDT, CDR2 YNNKEL, per germline (reference sequence). The CDR3 is made up of 17 amino acids. The CDR3 here is CASSQAGTDGFTDTQYF. The CDR3 bases are TGTGCCAGCAGCCAAGCCGGGACTGATGGGTTCACAGATACGCAGTATTTT.

V usage is TRBV5-6 and J usage is TRBJ2-7; no reliable D call. In germline, CDR1 is SGHDT, CDR2 YYEEEE. The CDR3 has 11 amino acids. V lost 5 bases, J lost 6 bases, and 9 bases lay in between. In nucleotides, the CDR3 is TGTGCCAGCAGTTTTGGGCTCGAGCAGTACTTC. Translated, it gives CASSFGLEQYF.

The chain combines TRBV20-1 with TRBJ2-5; TRBD1 matches at 7 bases. This CDR3 is 15 amino acids long. V dropped 6 bases and J dropped 2; count of bases not matched to a gene: 12. From germline, CDR1 is DFQATT and CDR2 SNEGSKA (reference sequence). This CDR3 is CSAPSSRGQQETQYF. CDR3 bases: TGCAGTGCCCCGAGTTCTAGGGGGCAACAAGAGACCCAGTACTTC.

The rearrangement links TRBV27 to TRBJ1-1; the D gene is possibly TRBD1 (5 bases). The CDR3 sequence is 16 residues long. The V gene's germline CDR1 is MNHEY and CDR2 SMNVEV (reference sequence). V dropped 6 bases and J dropped 5 bases, with 22 bases sitting between them. The CDR3 DNA sequence: TGTGCCAGCAGCTTTGGAGGATGGGGCCCCAATACTGAAGCTTTCTTT. Protein product: CASSFGGWGPNTEAFF.